This T cell receptor beta chain is drawn from a study of T cell repertoires and HLA-DP antigens. The repertoire was sequenced with immunoSEQ multiplex PCR; TCRdb's copy has only in-frame clones and lacks some. The sample yields 65,000 to 90,000 clones, over 75% seen once. On this clone itself: Its antigen is as yet unknown.

CDR1 and CDR2 from the germline V gene are SNHLY and FYNNEI. V gave up 5 bases and J gave up 10 bases, with 9 bases separating them. CDR3 size: 11 residues. Sequenced input: CD4+ T cells from PBMCs. The TCR originated in a man in his sixties in good health and CMV-seronegative. The rearrangement links TRBV2 to TRBJ2-1, with D tentatively TRBD1 (6 bases). The CDR3 DNA follows: TGTGCCAGCAGTCCTAGGGGGGAGCAGTTCTTC. Its protein is CASSPRGEQFF.